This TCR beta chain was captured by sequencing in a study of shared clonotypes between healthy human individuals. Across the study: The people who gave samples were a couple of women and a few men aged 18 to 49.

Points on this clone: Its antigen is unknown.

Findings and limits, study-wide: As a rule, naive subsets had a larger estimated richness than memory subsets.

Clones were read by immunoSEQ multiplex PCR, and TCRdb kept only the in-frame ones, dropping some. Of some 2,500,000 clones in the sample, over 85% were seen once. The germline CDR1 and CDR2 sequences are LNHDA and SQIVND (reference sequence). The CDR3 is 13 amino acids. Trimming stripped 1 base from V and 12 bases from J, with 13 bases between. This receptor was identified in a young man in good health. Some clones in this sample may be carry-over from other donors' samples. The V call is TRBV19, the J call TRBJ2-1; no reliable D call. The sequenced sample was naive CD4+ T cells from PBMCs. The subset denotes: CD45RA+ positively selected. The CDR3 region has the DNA TGTGCCAGTAGTATAGGTGCCCCGAAGGTGCAGTTCTTC. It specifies CASSIGAPKVQFF.